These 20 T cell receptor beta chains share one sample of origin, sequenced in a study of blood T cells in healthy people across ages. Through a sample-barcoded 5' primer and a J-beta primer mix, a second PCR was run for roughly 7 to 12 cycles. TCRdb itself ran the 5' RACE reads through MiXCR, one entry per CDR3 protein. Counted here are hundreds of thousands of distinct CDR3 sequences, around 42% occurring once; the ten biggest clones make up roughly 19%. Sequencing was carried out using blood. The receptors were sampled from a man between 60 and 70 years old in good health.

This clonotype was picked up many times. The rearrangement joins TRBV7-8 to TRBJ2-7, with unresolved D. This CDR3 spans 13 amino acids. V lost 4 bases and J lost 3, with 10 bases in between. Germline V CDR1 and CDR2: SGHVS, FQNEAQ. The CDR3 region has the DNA TGTGCCAGCAGCTATAAAGACGGCTACGAGCAGTACTTC. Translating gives CASSYKDGYEQYF.

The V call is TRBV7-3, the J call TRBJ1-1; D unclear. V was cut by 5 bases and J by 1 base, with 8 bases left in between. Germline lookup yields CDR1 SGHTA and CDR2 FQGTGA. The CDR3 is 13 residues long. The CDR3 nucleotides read TGTGCCAGCAGCGCCATGCCGAACACTGAAGCTTTCTTT. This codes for CASSAMPNTEAFF.

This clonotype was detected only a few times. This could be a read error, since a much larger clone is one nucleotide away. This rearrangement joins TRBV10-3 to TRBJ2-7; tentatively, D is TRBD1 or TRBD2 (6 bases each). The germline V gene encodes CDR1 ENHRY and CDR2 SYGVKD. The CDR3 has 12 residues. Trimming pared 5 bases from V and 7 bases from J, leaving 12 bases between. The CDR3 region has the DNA TGTGCCATCAGTTACAGGGAGGATGAGCAGTACTTC. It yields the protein CAISYREDEQYF.

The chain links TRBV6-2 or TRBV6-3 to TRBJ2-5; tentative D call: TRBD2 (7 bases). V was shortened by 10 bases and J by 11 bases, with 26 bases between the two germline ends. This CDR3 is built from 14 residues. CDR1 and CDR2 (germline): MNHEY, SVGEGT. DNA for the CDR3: TGTGCCATCACGCGGGGGCCACCCTACAATGAGCAGTACTTC. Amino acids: CAITRGPPYNEQYF.

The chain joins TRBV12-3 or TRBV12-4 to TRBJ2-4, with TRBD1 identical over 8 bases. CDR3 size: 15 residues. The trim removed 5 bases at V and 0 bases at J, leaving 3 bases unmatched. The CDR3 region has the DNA TGTGCCAGCAGTGTGGACAGGGTAGCCAAAAACATTCAGTACTTC. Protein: CASSVDRVAKNIQYF.

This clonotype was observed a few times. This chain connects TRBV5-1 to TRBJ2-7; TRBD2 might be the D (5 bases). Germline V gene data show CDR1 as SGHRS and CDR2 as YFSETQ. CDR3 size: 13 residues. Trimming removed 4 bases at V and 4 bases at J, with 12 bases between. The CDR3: CASSIPGGYEQYF. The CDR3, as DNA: TGCGCCAGCAGCATCCCCGGCGGGTACGAGCAGTACTTC.

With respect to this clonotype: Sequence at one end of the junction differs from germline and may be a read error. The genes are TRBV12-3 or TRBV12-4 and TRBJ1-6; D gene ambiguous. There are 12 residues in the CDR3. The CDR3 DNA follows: TGTGCCGGCAGGAACGACAATTCACCCCTCCACTTT. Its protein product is CAGRNDNSPLHF.

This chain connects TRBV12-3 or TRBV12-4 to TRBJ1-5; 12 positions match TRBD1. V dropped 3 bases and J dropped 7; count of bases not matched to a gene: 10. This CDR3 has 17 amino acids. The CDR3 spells CASSFKAGQGARQPQHF. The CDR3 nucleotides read TGTGCCAGCAGTTTCAAGGCGGGACAGGGGGCGAGGCAGCCCCAGCATTTT.

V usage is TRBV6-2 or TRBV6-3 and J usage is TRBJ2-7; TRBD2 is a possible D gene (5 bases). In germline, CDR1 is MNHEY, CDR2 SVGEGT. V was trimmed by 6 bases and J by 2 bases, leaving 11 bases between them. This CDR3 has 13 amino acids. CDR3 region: CASSHGVTYEQYF. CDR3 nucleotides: TGTGCCAGCAGCCACGGGGTCACCTACGAGCAGTACTTC.

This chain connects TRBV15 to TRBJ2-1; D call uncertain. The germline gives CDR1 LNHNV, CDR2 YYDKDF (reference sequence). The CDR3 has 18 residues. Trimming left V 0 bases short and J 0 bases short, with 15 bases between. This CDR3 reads CATSRDFGYPSSYNEQFF. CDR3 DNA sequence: TGTGCCACCAGCAGAGATTTTGGGTACCCTAGCTCCTACAATGAGCAGTTCTTC.

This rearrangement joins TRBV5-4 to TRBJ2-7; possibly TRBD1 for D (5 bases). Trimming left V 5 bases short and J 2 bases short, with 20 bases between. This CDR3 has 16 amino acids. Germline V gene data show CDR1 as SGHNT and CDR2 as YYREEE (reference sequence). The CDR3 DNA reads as TGTGCCAGCAGTCAGGGTGGAAGGGGTCTCACCTACGAGCAGTACTTC. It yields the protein CASSQGGRGLTYEQYF.

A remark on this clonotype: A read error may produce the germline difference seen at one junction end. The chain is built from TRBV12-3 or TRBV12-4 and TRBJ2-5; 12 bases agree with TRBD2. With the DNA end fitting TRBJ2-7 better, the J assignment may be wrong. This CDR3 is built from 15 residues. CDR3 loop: CANSPPSGGAYEQYF. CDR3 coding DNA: TGTGCCAACAGTCCCCCTAGCGGGGGGGCCTACGAGCAGTACTTC.

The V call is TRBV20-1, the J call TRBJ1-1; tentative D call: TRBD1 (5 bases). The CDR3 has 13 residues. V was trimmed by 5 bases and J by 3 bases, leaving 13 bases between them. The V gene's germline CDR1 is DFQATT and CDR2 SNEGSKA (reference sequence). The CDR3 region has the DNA TGCAGTGCTGGCCGGGACCCGGACACTGAAGCTTTCTTT. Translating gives CSAGRDPDTEAFF.

The CDR3 protein is CASSPWGKEDTEAFF. CDR3 DNA sequence: TGTGCCAGCAGTCCCTGGGGGAAGGAGGACACTGAAGCTTTCTTT. The rearrangement links TRBV6-2 or TRBV6-3 to TRBJ1-1; possibly TRBD1 for D (5 bases). The CDR3 totals 15 residues. V was trimmed by 5 bases and J by 3 bases, leaving 16 bases between them. From germline, CDR1 is MNHEY and CDR2 SVGEGT.

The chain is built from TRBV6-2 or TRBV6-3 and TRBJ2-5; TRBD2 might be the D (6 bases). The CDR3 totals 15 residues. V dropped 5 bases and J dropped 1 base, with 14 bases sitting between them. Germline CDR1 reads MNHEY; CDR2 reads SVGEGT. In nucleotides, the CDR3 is TGTGCCAGCAGTGGGGTTCGGGGGTTCCAAGAGACCCAGTACTTC. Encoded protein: CASSGVRGFQETQYF.

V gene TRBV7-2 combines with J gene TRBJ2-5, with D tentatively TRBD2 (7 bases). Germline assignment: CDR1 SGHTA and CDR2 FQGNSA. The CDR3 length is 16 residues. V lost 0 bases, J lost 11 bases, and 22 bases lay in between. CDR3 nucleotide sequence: TGTGCCAGCAGCTTAGCGCTCGCGGGGGCTCGCAATGAGCAGTACTTC. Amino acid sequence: CASSLALAGARNEQYF.

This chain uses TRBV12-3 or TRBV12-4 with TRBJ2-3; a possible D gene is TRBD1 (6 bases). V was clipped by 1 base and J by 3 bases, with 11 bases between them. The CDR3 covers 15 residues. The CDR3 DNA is TGTGCCAGCAGTTTAGGGACAGAGAAGACAGATACGCAGTATTTT. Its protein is CASSLGTEKTDTQYF.

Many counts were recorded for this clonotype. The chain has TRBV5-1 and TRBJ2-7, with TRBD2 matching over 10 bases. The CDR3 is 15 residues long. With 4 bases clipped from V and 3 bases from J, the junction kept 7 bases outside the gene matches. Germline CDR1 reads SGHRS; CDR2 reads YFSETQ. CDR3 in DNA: TGCGCCAGCAGCGTGGGAACTAGCGGGATCTACGAGCAGTACTTC. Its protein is CASSVGTSGIYEQYF.

The CDR3 is CASRLRGQGLDTQYF. CDR3 in DNA: TGTGCCAGCAGGCTCCGGGGACAGGGGTTAGATACGCAGTATTTT. The chain employs TRBV5-6 and TRBJ2-3; the match to TRBD1 covers 10 bases. Germline V CDR1 and CDR2: SGHDT, YYEEEE. V trimming: 5 bases; J trimming: 5 bases; junction bases outside the gene matches: 8. This CDR3 comprises 15 residues.

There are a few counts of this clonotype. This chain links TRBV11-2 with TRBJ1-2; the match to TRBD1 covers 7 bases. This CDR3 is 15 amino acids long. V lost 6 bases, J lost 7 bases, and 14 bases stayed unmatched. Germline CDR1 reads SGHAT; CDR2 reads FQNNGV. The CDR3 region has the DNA TGTGCCAGCAGGGCCCCAGGGGGACATTCCCGTGGCTACACCTTC. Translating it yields CASRAPGGHSRGYTF. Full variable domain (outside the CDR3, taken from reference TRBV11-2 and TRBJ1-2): EAGVAQSPRYKIIEKRQSVAFWCNPISGHATLYWYQQILGQGPKLLIQFQNNGVVDDSQLPKDRFSAERLKGVDSTLKIQPAKLEDSAVYLCASRAPGGHSRGYTFGSGTRLTVV.